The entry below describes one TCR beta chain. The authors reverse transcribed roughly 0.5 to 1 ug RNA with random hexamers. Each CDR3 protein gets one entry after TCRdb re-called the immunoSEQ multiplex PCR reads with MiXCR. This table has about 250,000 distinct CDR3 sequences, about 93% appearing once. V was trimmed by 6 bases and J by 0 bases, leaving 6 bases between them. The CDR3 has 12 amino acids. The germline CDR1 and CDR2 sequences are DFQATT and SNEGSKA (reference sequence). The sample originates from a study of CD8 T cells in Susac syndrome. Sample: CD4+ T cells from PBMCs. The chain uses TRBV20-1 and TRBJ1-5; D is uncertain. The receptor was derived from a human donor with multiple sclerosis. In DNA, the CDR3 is TGCAGTGCATCAGATAGCAATCAGCCCCAGCATTTT. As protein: CSASDSNQPQHF.